The 6 T cell receptor beta chains reported below all come from one sample, sequenced in a study of Graves' ophthalmopathy and Graves' hyperthyroidism. The study amplified TCR beta CDR3 regions using RNA transcripts. HTBI primers primed a first-round RT-PCR, and a second-round multiplex PCR followed. TCRdb passed the multiplex PCR reads through MiXCR, listing each CDR3 protein once. The table includes some 400,000 distinct CDR3 sequences, approximately 20% detected once. The sequencing sample was made of peripheral blood. The receptors were gathered from a woman under 30 with Graves' ophthalmopathy.

Ten or more counts support this clonotype. The V and J genes are TRBV15 and TRBJ1-3; D not certain. This CDR3 has 14 residues. Deletions cut 8 bases from V and 4 bases from J, with 15 bases between. Germline V CDR1 and CDR2: LNHNV, YYDKDF (reference sequence). The CDR3: CATGKHREGNTIYF. CDR3 bases: TGTGCCACCGGTAAACACCGAGAGGGAAACACCATATATTTT.

This clonotype was detected many times. The chain joins TRBV4-1 to TRBJ2-7; 10 bases are a match to TRBD2. The V segment lost 0 bases and the J segment 5 bases; nucleotides outside the gene matches: 10. The CDR3 totals 17 residues. The germline CDR1 and CDR2 sequences are MGHRA and YSYEKL. CDR3 amino acids: CASSQEGRASGSNEQYF. For the CDR3, the DNA is TGCGCCAGCAGCCAAGAAGGTCGGGCTAGCGGGAGTAACGAGCAGTACTTC.

This clonotype was counted at least ten times. The chain combines TRBV12-3 or TRBV12-4 with TRBJ2-7; D may be TRBD1 or TRBD2 (6 bases each). V was clipped by 6 bases and J by 6 bases, with 12 bases between them. This CDR3 has 12 amino acids. This CDR3 is CASRTGGGEQYF. CDR3 coding DNA: TGTGCCAGCAGGACCGGAGGGGGCGAGCAGTACTTC.

This clonotype was observed a handful of times. V is TRBV6-2 or TRBV6-3 and J is TRBJ1-5, with TRBD1 as a possible D gene (5 bases). Trimming removed 6 bases at V and 4 bases at J, with 13 bases between. The germline gives CDR1 MNHEY, CDR2 SVGEGT. This CDR3 contains 14 residues. For the CDR3, the DNA is TGTGCCAGCAGGTCGGGGGACTGGAATCAGCCCCAGCATTTT. Its protein product is CASRSGDWNQPQHF.

This clonotype was seen ten or more times. The chain links TRBV28 to TRBJ1-1; D is undetermined. Germline assignment: CDR1 MDHEN and CDR2 SYDVKM. CDR3 length equals 13 residues. V was trimmed by 5 bases and J by 0 bases, leaving 7 bases between them. CDR3 in amino acids: CASSTTMNTEAFF. The CDR3 DNA sequence: TGTGCCAGCAGTACTACAATGAACACTGAAGCTTTCTTT.

This clonotype came up many times. The rearrangement joins TRBV20-1 to TRBJ2-7, with TRBD2 matching 11 bases. The ends lost 4 bases at V and 5 bases at J; junction bases unmatched: 7. Germline values: CDR1 DFQATT, CDR2 SNEGSKA (reference sequence). This CDR3 contains 14 residues. The CDR3 spells CSANPLAGDHEQYF. The CDR3 DNA follows: TGCAGTGCTAACCCACTAGCGGGAGACCACGAGCAGTACTTC.